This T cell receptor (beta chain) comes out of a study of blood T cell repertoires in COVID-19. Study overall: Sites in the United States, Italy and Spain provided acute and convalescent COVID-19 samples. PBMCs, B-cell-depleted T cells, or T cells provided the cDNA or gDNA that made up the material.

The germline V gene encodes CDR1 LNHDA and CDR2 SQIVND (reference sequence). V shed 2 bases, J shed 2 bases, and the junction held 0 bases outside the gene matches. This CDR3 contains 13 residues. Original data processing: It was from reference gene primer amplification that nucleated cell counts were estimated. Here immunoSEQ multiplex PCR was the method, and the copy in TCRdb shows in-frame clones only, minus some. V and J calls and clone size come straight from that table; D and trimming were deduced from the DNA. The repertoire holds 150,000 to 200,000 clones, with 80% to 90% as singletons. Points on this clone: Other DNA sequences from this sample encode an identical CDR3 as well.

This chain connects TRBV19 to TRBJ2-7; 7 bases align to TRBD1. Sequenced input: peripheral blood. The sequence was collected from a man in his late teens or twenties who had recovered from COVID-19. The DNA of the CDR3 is TGTGCCAGTAGTATAACAGGGGCCTACGAGCAGTACTTC. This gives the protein CASSITGAYEQYF.